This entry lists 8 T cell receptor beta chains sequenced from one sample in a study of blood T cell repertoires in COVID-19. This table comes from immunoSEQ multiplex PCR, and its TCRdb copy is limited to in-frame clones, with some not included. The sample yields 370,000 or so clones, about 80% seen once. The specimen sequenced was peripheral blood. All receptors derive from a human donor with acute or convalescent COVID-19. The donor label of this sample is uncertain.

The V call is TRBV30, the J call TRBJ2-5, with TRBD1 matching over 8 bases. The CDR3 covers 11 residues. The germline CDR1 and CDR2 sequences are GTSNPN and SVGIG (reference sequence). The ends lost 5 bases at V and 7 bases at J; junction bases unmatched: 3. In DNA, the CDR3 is TGTGCCTGGGGGGACAGGTTGACCCAGTACTTC. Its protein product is CAWGDRLTQYF.

The CDR3 DNA follows: TGTGCCAGCAGCTTAAGACTCGCGGGAGGGGGGGAGACCCAGTACTTC. This encodes CASSLRLAGGGETQYF. The chain couples TRBV5-5 to TRBJ2-5; 9 nucleotides line up with TRBD2. Germline trimming cut 2 bases from V and 5 bases from J; bases unmatched to any gene: 10. The V gene's germline CDR1 is SGHKS and CDR2 YYEKEE (reference sequence). This CDR3 is built from 16 residues.

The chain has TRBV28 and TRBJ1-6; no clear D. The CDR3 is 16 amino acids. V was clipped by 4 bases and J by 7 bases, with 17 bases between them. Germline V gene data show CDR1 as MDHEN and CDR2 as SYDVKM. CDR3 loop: CASSYDSEASNSPLHF. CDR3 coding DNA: TGTGCCAGCAGTTACGATTCGGAAGCTAGCAATTCACCCCTCCACTTT.

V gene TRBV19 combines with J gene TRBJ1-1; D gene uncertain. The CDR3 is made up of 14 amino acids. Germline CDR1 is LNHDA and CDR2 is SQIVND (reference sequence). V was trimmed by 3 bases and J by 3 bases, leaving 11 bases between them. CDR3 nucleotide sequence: TGTGCCAGTAGTATTATGGGTGGAGACACTGAAGCTTTCTTT. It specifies CASSIMGGDTEAFF. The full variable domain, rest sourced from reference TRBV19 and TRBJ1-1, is DGGITQSPKYLFRKEGQNVTLSCEQNLNHDAMYWYRQDPGQGLRLIYYSQIVNDFQKGDIAEGYSVSREKKESFPLTVTSAQKNPTAFYLCASSIMGGDTEAFFGQGTRLTVV.

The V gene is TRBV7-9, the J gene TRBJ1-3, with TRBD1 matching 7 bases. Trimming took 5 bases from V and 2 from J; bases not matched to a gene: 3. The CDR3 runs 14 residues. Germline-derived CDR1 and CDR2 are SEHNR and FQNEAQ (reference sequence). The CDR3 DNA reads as TGTGCCAGCAGCCACAGGGGAGCTGGAAACACCATATATTTT. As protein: CASSHRGAGNTIYF.

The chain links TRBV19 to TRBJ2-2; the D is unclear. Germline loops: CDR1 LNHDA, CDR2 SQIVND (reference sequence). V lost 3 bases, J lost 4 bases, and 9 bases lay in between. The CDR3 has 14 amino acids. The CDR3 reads CASSIDLLTGELFF. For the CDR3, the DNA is TGTGCCAGTAGTATTGATCTACTCACCGGGGAGCTGTTTTTT.

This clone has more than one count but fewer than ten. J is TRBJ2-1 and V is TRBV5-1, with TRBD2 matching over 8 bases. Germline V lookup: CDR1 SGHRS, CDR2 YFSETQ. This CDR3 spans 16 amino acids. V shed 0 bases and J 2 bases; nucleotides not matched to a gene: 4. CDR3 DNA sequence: TGCGCCAGCAGCTTGGCAAGCGGGGGAACCTACAATGAGCAGTTCTTC. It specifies CASSLASGGTYNEQFF.

The DNA for the CDR3 is TGTGCCAGCAGCTATCGTGGCGGTGAAGCTTTCTTT. Protein: CASSYRGGEAFF. This chain uses TRBV7-6 with TRBJ1-1, with D hard to call. The V gene lost 4 bases and the J gene lost 7 bases, with 10 bases spanning the gap. The CDR3 is 12 residues long. Germline V lookup: CDR1 SGHVS, CDR2 FNYEAQ. Drawing the rest from reference TRBV7-6 and TRBJ1-1, the complete variable domain is GAGVSQSPRYKVTKRGQDVALRCDPISGHVSLYWYRQALGQGPEFLTYFNYEAQQDKSGLPNDRFSAERPEGSISTLTIQRTEQRDSAMYRCASSYRGGEAFFGQGTRLTVV.